Each of the 28 T cell receptor beta chains below was sequenced from the same sample in a study of blood T cell repertoires in COVID-19. The table came from immunoSEQ multiplex PCR; TCRdb's copy has only in-frame clones and leaves some out. Of around 300,000 clones in the sample, approximately 90% were seen once. Sequencing was carried out using peripheral blood. The receptor source for this set is a woman aged 50 to 60 with active or convalescent COVID-19.

V is TRBV28 and J is TRBJ2-1, with 9 nucleotides matching TRBD2. The CDR3 spans 15 residues. Germline CDR1 is MDHEN and CDR2 is SYDVKM. Trimming cost V 3 bases and J 7 bases; bases outside gene matches: 7. The CDR3 reads CASSLGLAGRNEQFF. Here the CDR3 DNA reads TGTGCCAGCAGTTTGGGCCTAGCGGGGAGGAATGAGCAGTTCTTC.

The chain links TRBV9 to TRBJ1-1; TRBD1 is a possible D gene (5 bases). The CDR3 consists of 13 residues. V was trimmed by 0 bases and J by 6 bases, leaving 9 bases between them. Germline V gene sequence: CDR1 SGDLS, CDR2 YYNGEE. CDR3 in amino acids: CASSVGGVAEAFF. The CDR3 bases are TGTGCCAGCAGCGTAGGGGGGGTCGCTGAAGCTTTCTTT.

V is TRBV30 and J is TRBJ1-4; TRBD1 matches 8 bases. Germline V gene data show CDR1 as GTSNPN and CDR2 as SVGIG (reference sequence). With 2 bases clipped from V and 4 bases from J, the junction kept 9 bases outside the gene matches. The CDR3 has 16 amino acids. Here the CDR3 reads CAWSFSLTGVNEKLFF. Written as DNA, the CDR3 is TGTGCCTGGAGTTTCTCACTGACAGGGGTTAATGAAAAACTGTTTTTT. Based on the CDR3 plus reference TRBV30 and TRBJ1-4, the full variable domain is SQTIHQWPATLVQPVGSPLSLECTVEGTSNPNLYWYRQAAGRGLQLLFYSVGIGQISSEVPQNLSASRPQDRQFILSSKKLLLSDSGFYLCAWSFSLTGVNEKLFFGSGTQLSVL.

This clone occurred once. This chain uses TRBV29-1 with TRBJ1-2; TRBD1 agrees at 8 bases. This CDR3 has 11 residues. The ends lost 3 bases at V and 10 bases at J; junction bases unmatched: 4. The germline V gene encodes CDR1 SQVTM and CDR2 ANQGSEA. CDR3 in DNA: TGCAGCGTTGAGGCAGGGGGCTTCTACACCTTC. This translates into CSVEAGGFYTF.

The chain employs TRBV15 and TRBJ2-7, with 9 bases fitting TRBD1. This CDR3 comprises 15 residues. With V trimmed by 3 bases and J by 2 bases, 5 bases remained unmatched. Germline CDR1 is LNHNV and CDR2 is YYDKDF (reference sequence). The CDR3 nucleotides read TGTGCCACCAGCAGGCCGGGACAGGGAACCTACGAGCAGTACTTC. Residues: CATSRPGQGTYEQYF.

The chain uses TRBV4-2 and TRBJ2-5; the D gene is possibly TRBD2 (6 bases). Trimming took 0 bases from V and 5 from J, leaving 16 bases between them. Per the germline V gene, CDR1 is LGHNA and CDR2 is YNFKEQ. The CDR3 has 16 amino acids. The CDR3 sequence is CASSQDLGTAGETQYF. CDR3 coding DNA: TGTGCCAGCAGCCAAGATCTCGGCACCGCGGGGGAGACCCAGTACTTC.

In this sample, this clone turned up once. The CDR3 DNA reads as TGTGCCAGCAGCTTAAACCCTGCGGCAGGGCCCGGCGGCTACACCTTC. The encoded protein is CASSLNPAAGPGGYTF. The V gene is TRBV7-3, the J gene TRBJ1-2; weak D call: TRBD1 (5 bases). CDR3 size: 16 residues. Trimming removed 1 base from V and 8 bases from J, with 20 bases in between. Germline V lookup: CDR1 SGHTA, CDR2 FQGTGA.

This chain connects TRBV6-5 to TRBJ1-1, with D unclear. The CDR3 runs 16 residues. The germline gives CDR1 MNHEY, CDR2 SVGAGI. Trimming removed 2 bases at V and 2 bases at J, with 15 bases between. In DNA form, the CDR3 reads TGTGCCAGCAGTTACCGTACAATGGGCCGTAACACTGAAGCTTTCTTT. Translation gives CASSYRTMGRNTEAFF.

V gene TRBV4-3 combines with J gene TRBJ2-1; the D is unclear. CDR1 is LGHNA and CDR2 is YSLEER in the germline V gene. This CDR3 is built from 15 residues. Deletions cut 4 bases from V and 5 bases from J, with 15 bases between. The CDR3 is CASSLRQGSNNEQFF. The DNA for the CDR3 is TGCGCCAGCAGCCTCCGACAAGGTTCAAACAATGAGCAGTTCTTC.

The rearrangement uses TRBV4-1 and TRBJ1-2; 10 bases match TRBD1. V shed 0 bases, J shed 10 bases, and the junction held 11 bases outside the gene matches. The CDR3 contains 16 residues. The V gene's germline CDR1 is MGHRA and CDR2 YSYEKL. The CDR3 nucleotides are TGCGCCAGCAGCCAAGACGGATGGGGGACAGGGGTTGACTACACCTTC. It translates to CASSQDGWGTGVDYTF.

This chain connects TRBV5-1 to TRBJ2-2; 11 bases map to TRBD2. Looked up from germline, CDR1 is SGHRS and CDR2 is YFSETQ. With V trimmed by 0 bases and J by 7 bases, 5 bases remained unmatched. The CDR3 is 16 residues long. CDR3 residues: CASSLVLAGGGGELFF. The DNA of the CDR3 is TGCGCCAGCAGCTTGGTCCTAGCGGGAGGAGGCGGGGAGCTGTTTTTT.

The chain employs TRBV7-2 and TRBJ2-5; possibly TRBD2 for D (5 bases). The CDR3 runs to 14 residues. Germline V CDR1 and CDR2: SGHTA, FQGNSA. V gave up 5 bases and J gave up 4 bases, with 14 bases separating them. DNA for the CDR3: TGTGCCAGCAGCCTCCCTAGCTTGGGAGAGACCCAGTACTTC. Protein sequence: CASSLPSLGETQYF. The entire variable domain, with the rest obtained from reference TRBV7-2 and TRBJ2-5, is as follows: GAGVSQSPSNKVTEKGKDVELRCDPISGHTALYWYRQSLGQGLEFLIYFQGNSAPDKSGLPSDRFSAERTGGSVSTLTIQRTQQEDSAVYLCASSLPSLGETQYFGPGTRLLVL.

The gene calls are TRBV19 and TRBJ1-5, with D possibly TRBD1 on 6 matching bases. Trimming took 4 bases from V and 3 from J, leaving 16 bases between them. Germline CDR1 and CDR2: LNHDA and SQIVND (reference sequence). The CDR3 has 16 amino acids. CDR3 nucleotides: TGTGCCAGTAGTACCCGGTCCAGGGGATACAATCAGCCCCAGCATTTT. Amino acids: CASSTRSRGYNQPQHF.

The chain is built from TRBV6-5 and TRBJ2-1; 8 nucleotides line up with TRBD2. The CDR3 covers 14 residues. Germline loops: CDR1 MNHEY, CDR2 SVGAGI. After removal of 7 bases from V and 2 bases from J, the junction contained 4 bases not matched to a gene. The CDR3 loop reads CASTLAGPYNEQFF. In DNA form, the CDR3 reads TGTGCCAGCACGTTAGCGGGGCCCTACAATGAGCAGTTCTTC.

V is TRBV6-2 or TRBV6-3 and J is TRBJ1-6; D uncertain. The CDR3 has 14 amino acids. The germline gives CDR1 MNHEY, CDR2 SVGEGT. V was trimmed by 2 bases and J by 7 bases, leaving 9 bases between them. The CDR3 DNA follows: TGTGCCAGCAGTTACGGGCAGTCAAATTCACCCCTCCACTTT. Its protein is CASSYGQSNSPLHF.

CDR3: CASSSYTLAGGADTQYF. Here the CDR3 DNA reads TGTGCCAGCAGTTCCTATACGCTAGCGGGGGGCGCAGATACGCAGTATTTT. The chain recombines TRBV27 with TRBJ2-3; TRBD2 aligns across 11 bases. Germline CDR1 MNHEY, CDR2 SMNVEV (reference sequence). CDR3 length: 17 amino acids. V gave up 4 bases and J gave up 4 bases; unmatched junction bases: 10.

The chain joins TRBV28 to TRBJ1-1, with D possibly TRBD1 on 6 matching bases. The CDR3 loop spans 17 amino acids. V was trimmed by 3 bases and J by 10 bases, leaving 27 bases between them. CDR1 and CDR2 (germline): MDHEN, SYDVKM. The DNA for the CDR3 is TGTGCCAGCAGTTTGGGGCCCTTTGGGGGGGGGCCTCTTTCAGCTTTCTTT. It codes for CASSLGPFGGGPLSAFF.

This clone was recorded a few times. The genes are TRBV6-2 or TRBV6-3 and TRBJ1-5; D is possibly TRBD1 (5 bases). Trimming cost V 2 bases and J 4 bases, with 12 bases left between them. The CDR3 loop spans 15 amino acids. Germline CDR1 MNHEY, CDR2 SVGEGT. This CDR3 reads CASSYGGGSNQPQHF. The CDR3 bases are TGTGCCAGCAGTTACGGGGGGGGTTCGAATCAGCCCCAGCATTTT.

The chain combines TRBV5-1 with TRBJ1-6; unclear D gene. The V gene's germline CDR1 is SGHRS and CDR2 YFSETQ. V shed 7 bases and J shed 6 bases, with 17 bases lying between them. The CDR3 runs to 15 residues. CDR3 nucleotides: TGCGCCAGCGGGAGAGAAGGACGGTCTAATTCACCCCTCCACTTT. Translated, it gives CASGREGRSNSPLHF.

The V gene is TRBV11-2, the J gene TRBJ1-1, with D unclear. This CDR3 region has 14 residues. The V end lost 5 bases, the J end lost 1 base, and 11 bases lay between the germline ends. Germline V gene data show CDR1 as SGHAT and CDR2 as FQNNGV. The CDR3: CASSITAQNTEAFF. In DNA form, the CDR3 reads TGTGCCAGCAGCATCACAGCTCAGAACACTGAAGCTTTCTTT.

The table lists this clone with a few counts. The chain couples TRBV25-1 to TRBJ2-2; TRBD1 might be the D (6 bases). CDR1 and CDR2 from the germline V gene are MGHDK and SYGVNS. CDR3 length: 15 residues. V was clipped by 6 bases and J by 6 bases, with 17 bases between them. The CDR3 loop is CASRVQGVYSGELFF. Written as DNA, the CDR3 is TGTGCCAGCAGGGTACAGGGAGTTTATTCCGGGGAGCTGTTTTTT.

This chain links TRBV5-1 with TRBJ1-2, with TRBD1 matching 11 bases. The CDR3 loop spans 15 amino acids. V shed 2 bases, J shed 3 bases, and the junction held 3 bases outside the gene matches. Germline CDR1 is SGHRS and CDR2 is YFSETQ. For the CDR3, the DNA is TGCGCCAGCAGCTTAAGGACAGGGGGCGACTATGGCTACACCTTC. Amino acids: CASSLRTGGDYGYTF.

The gene calls are TRBV10-3 and TRBJ2-7; D is perhaps TRBD1 (6 bases). The CDR3 loop spans 16 amino acids. Trimming stripped 3 bases from V and 3 bases from J, with 18 bases between. Germline CDR1 ENHRY, CDR2 SYGVKD. The CDR3 spells CAISDPSRTANYEQYF. CDR3 coding DNA: TGTGCCATCAGTGACCCCTCTCGGACAGCCAACTACGAGCAGTACTTC.

This clone was recorded once. The CDR3 DNA reads as TGTGCCAGCAGTTTGACAGGGGCGTGGGACACTGAAGCTTTCTTT. Translation gives CASSLTGAWDTEAFF. This chain connects TRBV28 to TRBJ1-1; 8 bases are a match to TRBD1. This CDR3 region has 15 residues. The junction had 6 bases not matched to a gene; V was cut back by 3 bases and J by 3 bases. Germline V gene lookup returns CDR1 MDHEN and CDR2 SYDVKM.

V and J are TRBV5-1 and TRBJ2-3; D is uncertain. This CDR3 is 13 amino acids long. Germline CDR1 reads SGHRS; CDR2 reads YFSETQ. The V gene lost 2 bases and the J gene lost 4 bases, with 8 bases spanning the gap. The CDR3 bases are TGCGCCAGCAGCTTTTCGGTGGCAGATACGCAGTATTTT. As protein: CASSFSVADTQYF.

This rearrangement joins TRBV2 to TRBJ2-7; 7 bases fit TRBD1. V lost 6 bases to trimming and J lost 2 bases; unmatched junction nucleotides: 7. The V gene's germline CDR1 is SNHLY and CDR2 FYNNEI. The CDR3 totals 14 residues. CDR3: CASSYRGQTYEQYF. The CDR3 DNA is TGTGCCAGCAGCTACCGGGGACAGACCTACGAGCAGTACTTC.

This clone was observed a handful of times. The J gene is TRBJ1-2, the V gene TRBV7-2, with D unclear. The CDR3 is made up of 15 amino acids. V lost 1 base and J 8 bases, leaving 17 bases between the germline ends. Germline-derived CDR1 and CDR2 are SGHTA and FQGNSA. CDR3 residues: CASSLGGRGKVGYTF. CDR3 DNA sequence: TGTGCCAGCAGCTTAGGTGGACGAGGGAAGGTCGGCTACACCTTC.

V and J are TRBV13 and TRBJ1-1, with D perhaps TRBD1 (6 bases). The CDR3 runs 19 residues. CDR1 PRHDT and CDR2 FYEKMQ come from the germline V gene (reference sequence). V lost 1 base to trimming and J lost 0 bases, with 21 bases between them. CDR3 region: CASSLAHGGGRILNTEAFF. As DNA, the CDR3 is TGTGCCAGCAGCTTAGCCCACGGGGGGGGGCGCATCTTGAACACTGAAGCTTTCTTT.